The clone carrying this T cell receptor beta chain appeared a single time. Its cognate antigen is unknown. The sample originates from a study of human T cells and chemical hapten exposure. Turning to the study itself: For sensitization, 2% DPC was applied to an approximately 2 cm by approximately 2 cm patch of upper inner arm skin. Study-wide results and limits: Significantly more large CDR3 similarity clusters arose among expanded TCRs than among controls.

Germline-derived CDR1 and CDR2 are SQVTM and ANQGSEA. The V end was cut by 2 bases, the J end by 10 bases, with 9 bases between. This CDR3 is built from 11 residues. From the RACE reads, TCRdb called clonotypes with MiXCR, one entry per CDR3 protein. The sample records 100,000 or so distinct CDR3 sequences, roughly 11% being singletons. Indicated time point: patch test 2, 6 weeks after DPC sensitization. The treatment was: therapeutic diphenylcyclopropenone sensitization with weekly scalp DPC. This TCR came from a man aged 40-55 years with alopecia areata. Some clones in this sample may be carry-over from other donors' samples. The sequenced sample was whole blood, obtained in connection with sensitization to the hapten diphenylcyclopropenone (DPC). The V and J genes are TRBV29-1 and TRBJ2-1; D not certain. The CDR3 loop reads CSVEKYMEQFF. In nucleotides, the CDR3 is TGCAGCGTTGAAAAATATATGGAGCAGTTCTTC.